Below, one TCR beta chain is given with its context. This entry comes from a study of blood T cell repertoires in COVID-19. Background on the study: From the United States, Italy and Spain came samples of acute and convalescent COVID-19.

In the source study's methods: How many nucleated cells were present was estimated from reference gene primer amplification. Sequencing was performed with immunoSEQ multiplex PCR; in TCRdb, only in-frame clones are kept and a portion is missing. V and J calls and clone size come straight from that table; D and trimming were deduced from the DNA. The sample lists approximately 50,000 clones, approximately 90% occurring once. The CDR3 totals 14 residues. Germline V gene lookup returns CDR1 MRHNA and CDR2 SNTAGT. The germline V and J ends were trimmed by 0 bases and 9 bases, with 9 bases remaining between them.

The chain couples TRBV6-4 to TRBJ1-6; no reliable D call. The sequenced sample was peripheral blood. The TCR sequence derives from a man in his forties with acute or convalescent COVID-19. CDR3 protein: CASSDSSLSSPLHF. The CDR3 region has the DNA TGTGCCAGCAGTGACTCGAGTCTATCTTCACCCCTCCACTTT.